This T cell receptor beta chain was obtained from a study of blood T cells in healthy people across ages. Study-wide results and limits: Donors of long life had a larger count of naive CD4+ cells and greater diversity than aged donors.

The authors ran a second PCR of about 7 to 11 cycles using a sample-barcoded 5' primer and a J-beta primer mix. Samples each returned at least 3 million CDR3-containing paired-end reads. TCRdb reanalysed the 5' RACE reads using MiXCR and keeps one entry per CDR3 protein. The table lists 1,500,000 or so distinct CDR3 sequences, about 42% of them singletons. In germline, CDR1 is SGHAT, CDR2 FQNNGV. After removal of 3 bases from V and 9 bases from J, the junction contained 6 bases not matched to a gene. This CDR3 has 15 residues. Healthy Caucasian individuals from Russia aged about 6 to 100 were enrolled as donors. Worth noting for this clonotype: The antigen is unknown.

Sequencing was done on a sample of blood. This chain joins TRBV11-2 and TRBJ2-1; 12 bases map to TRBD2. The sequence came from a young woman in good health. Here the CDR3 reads CASSFLAGGLGEQFF. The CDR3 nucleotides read TGTGCCAGCAGCTTCCTAGCGGGAGGGCTGGGTGAGCAGTTCTTC.